This TCR beta chain came from a study of blood T cell repertoires in COVID-19. Study-level information: The United States, Italy and Spain provided the acute and convalescent COVID-19 samples.

Method: immunoSEQ multiplex PCR; TCRdb's copy keeps in-frame clones and lacks some. The table includes 260,000 or so clones, around 82% detected once. This TCR was recovered from an elderly man with acute or convalescent COVID-19. The sample was peripheral blood.

CDR3 DNA: TGTGCCAGCAGTGAATTCACAGACTATGGCTACACCTTC. It is translated as CASSEFTDYGYTF. The chain carries TRBV25-1 and TRBJ1-2; D uncertain. Germline V gene sequence: CDR1 MGHDK, CDR2 SYGVNS. V shed 1 base and J shed 3 bases, with 6 bases lying between them. The CDR3 contains 13 residues.